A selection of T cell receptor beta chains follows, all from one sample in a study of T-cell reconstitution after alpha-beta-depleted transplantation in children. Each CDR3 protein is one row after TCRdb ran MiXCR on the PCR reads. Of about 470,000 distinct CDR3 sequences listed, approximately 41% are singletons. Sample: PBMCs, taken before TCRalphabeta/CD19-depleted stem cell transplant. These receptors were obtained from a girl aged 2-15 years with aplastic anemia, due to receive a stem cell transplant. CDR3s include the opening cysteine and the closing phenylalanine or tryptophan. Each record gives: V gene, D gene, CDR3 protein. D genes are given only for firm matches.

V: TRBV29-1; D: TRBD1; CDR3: CSVTGTGNEQYF
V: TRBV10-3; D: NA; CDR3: CAIRGGESYNEQFF
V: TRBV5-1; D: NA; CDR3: CASSLQSQADTQYF
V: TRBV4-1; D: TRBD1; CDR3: CASSQDMTGPPSYEQYF
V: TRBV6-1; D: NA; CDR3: CASSEATKVWDGLTPTTEAFF
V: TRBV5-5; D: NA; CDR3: CASSYPAGREAGELFF
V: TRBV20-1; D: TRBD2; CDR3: CSARDLTSVGAYNEQFF
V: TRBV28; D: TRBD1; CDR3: CASSLGQGRGTDTQYF
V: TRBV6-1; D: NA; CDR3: CASSTVSSGNTIYF
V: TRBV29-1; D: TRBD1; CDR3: CSVEDTTGGRLPVYGYTF
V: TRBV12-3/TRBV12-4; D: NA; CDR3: CASTQHGARLEAFF
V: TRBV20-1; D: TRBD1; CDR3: CSATTGAIGNTIYF
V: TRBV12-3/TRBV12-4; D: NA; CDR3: CASSSGRGGTEAFF
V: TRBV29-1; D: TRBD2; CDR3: CSVDGGSTADTQYF
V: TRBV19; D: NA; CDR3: CATDKDGSIWTDTQYF